The T cell receptor beta chain described here comes from a study of CD8+ T cells in alopecia areata. Across the study: Recipient mice, approximately 7-10-week-old female C3H/HeJ animals, received skin from approximately 6-12-month-old C3H/HeJ graft donors with spontaneous alopecia. Notes on the study in general: Normal scalp had lower clonality than lesional scalp, with alopecia totalis/universalis lesions showing this most strongly. Shared TCR sequences were less clear between patients than in mice, possibly partly from HLA diversity. Sequenced scalp T cells also include alphabeta T cells resident in normal skin.

Sequencing relied on a cDNA template that was reverse transcribed from extracted RNA. Assay used: immunoSEQ multiplex PCR; TCRdb lists only in-frame clones, some missing. There are 90,000 to 130,000 clones in the sample, none observed a single time. As concerns this clone: What it binds is unknown. Mouse gene names apply. The observed sequence ends 4 residues before the CDR3 terminus, with the missing tail filled in from the germline J gene.

The germline gives CDR1 MNHDT, CDR2 YYDKIL. CDR3 length: 18 amino acids. Unmatched junction bases numbered 7, after V lost 1 base and J lost 2 bases. Sequencing input: lesional skin. The source is a C3H/HeJ mouse with alopecia areata. MHC haplotype of the strain: H2-k. This chain links TRBV17 with TRBJ2-3, with 12 positions matching TRBD2. This CDR3 reads CASSRAQGLGGNAETLYF. Incomplete CDR3 DNA: TGTGCTAGCAGTAGAGCCCAGGGACTGGGGGGAAATGCAGAA. Filled out from reference TRBV17 and TRBJ2-3, the complete variable domain reads DTTVKQNPRYKLARVGKPVNLICSQTMNHDTMYWYQKKPNQAPKLLLFYYDKILNREADTFEKFQSSRPNNSFCSLYIGSAGLEYSAMYLCASSRAQGLGGNAETLYFGSGTRLTVL.